Listed below are T cell receptor beta chains from one sample, sequenced in a study of identical twins. TCRdb used MiXCR to reprocess the 5' RACE reads, holding one entry per CDR3 protein. Of hundreds of thousands of distinct CDR3 sequences in the sample, roughly 20% were seen once. This same sample was also part of a study on T cells expressing NK-cell markers.

The source material was PBMCs. The receptor source for this set is a young woman in good health. CDR3s include the opening cysteine and the closing phenylalanine or tryptophan. The D gene is left open where the match is weak. For some rows the clone size is stated as once, few or many, or as a class when expanded; others skip it.

d_call: .
clone_size: .
j_call: TRBJ2-2
v_call: TRBV20-1
cdr3_nt: TGCAGTGCTAGAGATCTCCCAGGGTTGGGCGGGGAGCTGTTTTTT
cdr3_aa: CSARDLPGLGGELFF

d_call: .
clone_size: .
j_call: TRBJ2-1
v_call: TRBV5-1
cdr3_nt: TGCGCCAGCAGCTTTTCCGGGTCGCAAAATGAGCAGTTCTTC
cdr3_aa: CASSFSGSQNEQFF

d_call: .
clone_size: .
j_call: TRBJ2-5
v_call: TRBV15
cdr3_nt: TGTGCCACCTCGGGAGACGTCGGGGAGACCCAGTACTTC
cdr3_aa: CATSGDVGETQYF

d_call: TRBD1
clone_size: .
j_call: TRBJ1-1
v_call: TRBV9
cdr3_nt: TGTGCCAGCAGCGGACCCTTAACAGGGGGCTACACTGAAGCTTTCTTT
cdr3_aa: CASSGPLTGGYTEAFF

d_call: TRBD1
clone_size: many
j_call: TRBJ1-2
v_call: TRBV5-1
cdr3_nt: TGCGCCAGCAGCTCGGGACAGGGCCCCTATGGCTACACCTTC
cdr3_aa: CASSSGQGPYGYTF

d_call: TRBD2
clone_size: many
j_call: TRBJ2-1
v_call: TRBV20-1
cdr3_nt: TGCAGTGCTAGACACAGACTAGCGCGGAATGAGCAGTTCTTC
cdr3_aa: CSARHRLARNEQFF

d_call: TRBD2
clone_size: .
j_call: TRBJ2-1
v_call: TRBV5-1
cdr3_nt: TGCGCCAGCAGCTTGAGGTCTAGCGGGAGGATATCCGATGAGCAGTTCTTC
cdr3_aa: CASSLRSSGRISDEQFF

d_call: .
clone_size: .
j_call: TRBJ2-1
v_call: TRBV11-2
cdr3_nt: TGTGCCAGCACCTGGGATCTCGGGAATGAGCAGTTCTTC
cdr3_aa: CASTWDLGNEQFF

d_call: .
clone_size: few
j_call: TRBJ2-7
v_call: TRBV12-3/TRBV12-4
cdr3_nt: TGTGCCAGCAGTTTTCGGGGGCTCCGGGAGCAGTACTTC
cdr3_aa: CASSFRGLREQYF

d_call: .
clone_size: .
j_call: TRBJ2-5
v_call: TRBV19
cdr3_nt: TGTGCCACCCAAGGGTACCAAGAGACCCAGTACTTC
cdr3_aa: CATQGYQETQYF

d_call: .
clone_size: few
j_call: TRBJ1-4
v_call: TRBV9
cdr3_nt: TGTGCCAGCAGCCCATGGGGACTAGCGGGATCGGAGGAGAAACTGTTTTTT
cdr3_aa: CASSPWGLAGSEEKLFF

d_call: .
clone_size: .
j_call: TRBJ2-2
v_call: TRBV4-3
cdr3_nt: TGCGCCAGCAGCCAAGTAGCAGGGACGAACACCGGGGAGCTGTTTTTT
cdr3_aa: CASSQVAGTNTGELFF

d_call: .
clone_size: .
j_call: TRBJ2-1
v_call: TRBV12-3/TRBV12-4
cdr3_nt: TGTGCCAGCAGTCTTCGTCGGACCTACAATGAGCAGTTCTTC
cdr3_aa: CASSLRRTYNEQFF

d_call: .
clone_size: .
j_call: TRBJ2-3
v_call: TRBV20-1
cdr3_nt: TGCAGTGCTAGACGGGGCGGGTCCGGAGAATTCGCTAGCACAGATACGCAGTATTTT
cdr3_aa: CSARRGGSGEFASTDTQYF

d_call: .
clone_size: .
j_call: TRBJ2-2
v_call: TRBV5-1
cdr3_nt: TGCGCCAGCAGCTTGGGCACTCACACCGGGGAGCTGTTTTTT
cdr3_aa: CASSLGTHTGELFF

d_call: .
clone_size: many
j_call: TRBJ2-5
v_call: TRBV12-3/TRBV12-4
cdr3_nt: TGTGCCAGCGGGACCCGAACGCAAGAGACCCAGTACTTC
cdr3_aa: CASGTRTQETQYF

d_call: .
clone_size: .
j_call: TRBJ2-2
v_call: TRBV7-9
cdr3_nt: TGTGCCAGCAGCTTGATGGCGGTCGGGGAGCTGTTTTTT
cdr3_aa: CASSLMAVGELFF

d_call: TRBD1
clone_size: once
j_call: TRBJ1-1
v_call: TRBV7-9
cdr3_nt: TGTGCCAGCAGCCCCGGACAGGGGGGTAGGTACACTGAAGCTTTCTTT
cdr3_aa: CASSPGQGGRYTEAFF

d_call: .
clone_size: few
j_call: TRBJ2-1
v_call: TRBV6-5
cdr3_nt: TGTGCCAGCAGTTTTGGAGGGCCCAATGAGCAGTTCTTC
cdr3_aa: CASSFGGPNEQFF

d_call: TRBD2
clone_size: .
j_call: TRBJ2-7
v_call: TRBV7-9
cdr3_nt: TGTGCCAGCAGCTTAGTCCCTAGCGGGAGGGCTCGGGAGCAGTACTTC
cdr3_aa: CASSLVPSGRAREQYF

d_call: .
clone_size: many
j_call: TRBJ2-4
v_call: TRBV3-1
cdr3_nt: TGTGCCAGCAGCCGCTCGGACAGATTAGCCAAAAACATTCAGTACTTC
cdr3_aa: CASSRSDRLAKNIQYF

d_call: .
clone_size: few
j_call: TRBJ1-1
v_call: TRBV5-6
cdr3_nt: TGTGCCAGCAGCGCTGGGACGTCGGAGAAGCAAGCTTTCTTT
cdr3_aa: CASSAGTSEKQAFF

d_call: TRBD1
clone_size: few
j_call: TRBJ1-2
v_call: TRBV6-1
cdr3_nt: TGTGCCAGCAGTACGACCGGGACAGATATTGACTATGGCTACACCTTC
cdr3_aa: CASSTTGTDIDYGYTF

d_call: .
clone_size: many
j_call: TRBJ2-2
v_call: TRBV12-3/TRBV12-4
cdr3_nt: TGTGCCAGCAAGCCAACGACCGGGGGAGCGAACACCGGGGAGCTGTTTTTT
cdr3_aa: CASKPTTGGANTGELFF

d_call: .
clone_size: .
j_call: TRBJ1-4
v_call: TRBV4-2
cdr3_nt: TGTGCCAGCAGCATCATCGGGGCAACTAATGAAAAACTGTTTTTT
cdr3_aa: CASSIIGATNEKLFF